A selection of T cell receptor beta chains follows, all from one sample in a study of T cells after yellow fever vaccination. TCRdb reprocessed the 5' RACE reads with MiXCR, giving one entry per CDR3 protein. Altogether some 390,000 distinct CDR3 sequences are present, 15% to 20% being singletons, with the ten largest covering over 15%. Sample: PBMCs, taken before the yellow fever booster vaccination. The receptors shown here come from a young man who received the YFV17D yellow fever vaccine. Both conserved end residues are part of each CDR3. The order of the fields is V gene, D gene, clone size, CDR3 protein. A D gene is named only where the DNA matches it firmly. Expanded clones are given a class, and other clones once, few, many or no size at all.

>TRBV5-1|TRBD1|many
CASSREPGQGLYEQYF
>TRBV10-3|.|.
CAISEMGAYNEQFF
>TRBV5-1|.|many
CASTVDADTQYF
>TRBV7-8|TRBD1|.
CASSSRDRVQGTEAFF
>TRBV12-3/TRBV12-4|.|few
CASKGGELFF
>TRBV6-1|.|.
CASSDIGNPGTQYF
>TRBV7-2|.|many
CASSPPREPQHF
>TRBV23-1|.|.
CASSLPGTATGELFF
>TRBV7-7|TRBD1|many
CASSLNRGPQETQYF
>TRBV7-6|.|.
CASSPGLPSSYNEQFF
>TRBV7-9|.|.
CASTPGATEAFF
>TRBV5-1|.|few
CASSSYREDTQYF
>TRBV12-3/TRBV12-4|.|.
CASSLAPGLEKLFF
>TRBV5-5|TRBD1|.
CASSLPPGGLSNEKLFF
>TRBV7-9|.|many
CASSLDQGEAFF
>TRBV30|.|.
CAWSGGTSEPEAFF
>TRBV10-1|.|few
CASSWEFRAEAFF
>TRBV7-3|TRBD1|.
CASSTPGGVGYTF
>TRBV27|.|.
CATQFRIRATTNEKLFF
>TRBV30|.|.
CAWSDRYTEAFF
>TRBV6-4|.|few
CASSDGGGHTDTQYF
>TRBV5-4|.|once
CASSSGGGYTF
>TRBV10-2|TRBD1|few
CASRDRLYEQYF
>TRBV5-6|TRBD1|.
CASSTRDRSYNEQFF
>TRBV10-3|.|.
CAISIEHTGELFF
>TRBV9|.|once
CASSHGDTQYF
>TRBV15|.|.
CATSRERGNTEAFF
>TRBV5-1|TRBD1|many
CASSSDRGYEQYF
>TRBV5-1|TRBD1|.
CASSSGTGYRPNTGELFF
>TRBV7-9|.|.
CASSLAVSNTGELFF
>TRBV2|TRBD2|few
CASSVLLAGGADTQYF
>TRBV7-2|.|.
CASSRTQGSGANVLTF
>TRBV12-3/TRBV12-4|.|.
CASSRGGPTSGANVLTF
>TRBV6-5|.|few
CASRPPGYGVSGYTF
>TRBV5-1|TRBD1|.
CASSTVSGGAEAFF
>TRBV5-6|.|few
CASSSIDILRPTNQPQHF
>TRBV11-2|TRBD1|few
CASSSLTGGMNTEAFF
>TRBV11-2|.|few
CASSLESTGFSDGYTF
>TRBV7-9|.|few
CASSLVRRTTYNEQFF
>TRBV20-1|.|few
CSAIAGKNTGELFF
>TRBV20-1|TRBD2|few
CSAPGLAGTYEQYF
>TRBV12-3/TRBV12-4|.|.
CASREQGYGYTF
>TRBV6-1|TRBD1|few
CASRPTGTNSPLHF
>TRBV29-1|.|few
CSAQAETGNTIYF
>TRBV6-5|.|.
CASSPTADYGYTF
>TRBV27|TRBD1|.
CASILFKDRGGQPQHF
>TRBV10-2|TRBD2|.
CASSGLAGVADTQYF
>TRBV5-1|.|few
CASSLNPRGTGELFF
>TRBV20-1|TRBD1|many
CSARDGDRGDTGELFF
>TRBV4-2|.|few
CASSPGDGVGFGNEQFF
>TRBV20-1|.|few
CSARVNQLGEKLFF
>TRBV5-1|.|.
CASSFLVGGDTQYF
>TRBV5-5|TRBD2|many
CASSPVSGGRDTQYF
>TRBV20-1|TRBD1|many
CSRTGVYNEQFF
>TRBV20-1|TRBD2|few
CSARDPRGGYEQYF